The entry below describes one T cell receptor beta chain. Its binding antigen is unknown. No much larger clonotype is one base removed from it; base qualities were not supplied. All of the isolated RNA was reverse transcribed with the High Capacity cDNA Reverse Transcription Kit, so expressed TCRB transcripts were sequenced. Naive, central memory and regulatory T cell samples underwent deep immunoSEQ sequencing, averaging about 3.57 million total reads per sample. After sorted cells were lysed in RLT buffer, RNA was extracted with DNase-treated RNeasy Micro or Mini kits, with the choice depending on cell number. Each cell subset was processed separately to prevent cross-contamination, with patient and healthy donor samples processed together. The immunoSEQ multiplex PCR was used to amplify TCRB sequences from cDNA, generating 87-bp fragments that spanned the CDR3 region. Sequencing of the amplicons was performed on the Illumina HiSeq platform. For the original study's pipeline: Synthetic template baselines were used to correct PCR bias computationally, reads within Hamming distance 2 were collapsed, and singletons that could not be merged were discarded. Reads were aligned to IMGT to assign V, D and J genes, CDR3 length, and insertions or deletions at six rearrangement sites. Within each subset, clonotype counts were normalized to sorted cell number, after which true diversity and Gini coefficients were computed with the tcR R package. The overlap coefficient, calculated on TCRB nucleotide sequences, was used to quantify repertoire sharing. As a proxy for the pre-selection repertoire, out-of-frame TCRB sequences from naive cells were analyzed. Held by TCRdb, this immuneACCESS table contains in-frame sequences only and omits some clones. Under half of the omission traces to an unresolved V gene where checked; the cause of the rest is unknown. V and J calls and clone size are given by that table; D and trimming were obtained from the DNA. This sample comprises 850,000 to 900,000 clones, 17% of them detected only once. In total, the top ten clones hold 0.02% to 0.025% of the sample.

The data were taken from a study of beta chain features in type 1 diabetes (dated by TCRdb to between 2017 and 2018). Regarding the complete study: Mean age, gender distribution, total cell number and subset yield were not different between patients and healthy donors. The study compared the TCRB repertoires of sorted circulating CD4+ T cell subsets in recently diagnosed type 1 diabetes patients with those in matched healthy donors. Naive and central memory subsets were obtained from all 30 or so donors, but regulatory and stem cell-like memory subsets were isolated from only 8 patients and 8 healthy donors. A total of 85 million to 110 million sorted cells were examined across all samples, and RNA yield correlated strongly with the number of cells per subset.

From the cysteine through the phenylalanine, the CDR3 covers 16 amino acids. This entry keeps only the CDR3 DNA: 48 bases, framed from base 1. Ends trimmed: V by 1 base, J by 0 bases; bases unmatched to a gene: 5. Via the germline V gene (reference sequence), CDR1 is SEHNR and CDR2 FQNEAQ. Findings and caveats that apply to the study as a whole: Sequencing cDNA rather than genomic DNA could over-represent highly expressing activated cells, although activation and CD3 levels did not differ between groups. Naive, central memory and regulatory TCRB repertoires appeared more similar among patients than among healthy donors. Because small numbers of individuals were included in the HLA sub-analyses, any influence of HLA type on TCRB rearrangement was left unresolved. Patients with type 1 diabetes made fewer insertions and deleted more nucleotides at VDJ recombination sites, implying thymic rearrangement abnormalities. In all four CD4+ subsets, TCRB CDR3 length was moderately but significantly shorter in type 1 diabetes patients. PCR may preferentially amplify shorter templates, but because patient and control samples were amplified and corrected together, any resulting skew would affect both groups equally.

Each donor gave one peripheral blood draw, averaging roughly 120 mL, which was collected into heparinised tubes. Using a panel that included CD45RO, CCR7, CD25, CD127, CD95 and CD27, naive, central memory, regulatory and stem cell-like memory CD4+ T cells were sorted on a BD FACSAria II. Every sorted population had a purity above 98%. PBMCs were isolated immediately by Lymphoprep density gradient centrifugation and stained directly without culture. Samples were stained and sorted in pairs, with one healthy donor and one patient per experiment, so that batch effects were minimized. Sequencing input: naive CD4+ T cells from blood. The cell subset or site label, read with the paper, signifies: true naive CD4+ T cells. The TCR originated in a woman aged 18-29 years in good health. Recombination linked TRBV7-9 to TRBJ1-1; 7 nucleotides in the junction match TRBD1. The nucleotide sequence is TGTGCCAGCAGCTTAGTGGGACAGTGGATGAACACTGAAGCTTTCTTT. This is translated as CASSLVGQWMNTEAFF.